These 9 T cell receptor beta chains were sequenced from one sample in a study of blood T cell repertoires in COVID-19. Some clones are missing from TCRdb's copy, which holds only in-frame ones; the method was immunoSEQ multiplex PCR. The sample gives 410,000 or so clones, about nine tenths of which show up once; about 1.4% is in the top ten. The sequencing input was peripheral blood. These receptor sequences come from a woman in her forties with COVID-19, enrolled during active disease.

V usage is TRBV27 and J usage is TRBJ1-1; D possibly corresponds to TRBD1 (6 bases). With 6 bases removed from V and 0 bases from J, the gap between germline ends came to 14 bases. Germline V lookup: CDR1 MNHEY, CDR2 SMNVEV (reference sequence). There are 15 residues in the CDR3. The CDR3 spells CASSHGQLMNTEAFF. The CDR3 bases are TGTGCCAGCAGCCACGGACAGCTTATGAACACTGAAGCTTTCTTT.

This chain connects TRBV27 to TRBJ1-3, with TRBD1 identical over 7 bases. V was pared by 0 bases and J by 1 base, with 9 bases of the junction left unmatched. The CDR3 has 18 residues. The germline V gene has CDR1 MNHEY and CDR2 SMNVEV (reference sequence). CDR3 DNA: TGTGCCAGCAGTTTATCCGGAGCAGGGGGATGGTCTGGAAACACCATATATTTT. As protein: CASSLSGAGGWSGNTIYF.

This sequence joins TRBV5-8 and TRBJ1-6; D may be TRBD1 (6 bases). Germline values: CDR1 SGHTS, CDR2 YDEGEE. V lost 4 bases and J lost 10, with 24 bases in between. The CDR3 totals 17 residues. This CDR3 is CASSDGQYPGGDSPLHF. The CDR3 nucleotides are TGTGCCAGCAGCGACGGACAGTATCCCGGAGGCGACTCACCCCTCCACTTT.

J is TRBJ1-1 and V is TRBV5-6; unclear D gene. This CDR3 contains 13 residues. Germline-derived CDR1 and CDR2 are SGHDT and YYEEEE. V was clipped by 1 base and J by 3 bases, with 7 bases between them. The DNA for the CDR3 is TGTGCCAGCAGCTTGAGTAGTTACACTGAAGCTTTCTTT. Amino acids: CASSLSSYTEAFF.

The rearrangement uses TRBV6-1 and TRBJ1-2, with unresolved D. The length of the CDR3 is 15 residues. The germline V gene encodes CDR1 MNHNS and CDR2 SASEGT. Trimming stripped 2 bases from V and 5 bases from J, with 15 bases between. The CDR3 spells CASSEQGTSGYGYTF. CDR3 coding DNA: TGTGCCAGCAGTGAACAAGGCACCTCGGGATATGGCTACACCTTC.

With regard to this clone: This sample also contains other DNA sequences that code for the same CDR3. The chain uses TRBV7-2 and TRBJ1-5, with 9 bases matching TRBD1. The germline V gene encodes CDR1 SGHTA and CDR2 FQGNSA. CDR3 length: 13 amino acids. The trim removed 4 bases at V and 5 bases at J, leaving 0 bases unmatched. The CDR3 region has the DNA TGTGCCAGCAGCTGGGACAGGGATCAGCCCCAGCATTTT. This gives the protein CASSWDRDQPQHF.

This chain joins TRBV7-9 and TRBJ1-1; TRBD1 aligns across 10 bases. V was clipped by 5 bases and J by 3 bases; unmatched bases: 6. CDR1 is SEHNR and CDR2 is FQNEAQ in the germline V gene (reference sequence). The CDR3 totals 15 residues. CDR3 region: CASSKTGGVDTEAFF. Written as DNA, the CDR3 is TGTGCCAGCAGCAAGACAGGGGGCGTGGACACTGAAGCTTTCTTT. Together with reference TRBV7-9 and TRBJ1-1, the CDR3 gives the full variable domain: DTGVSQNPRHKITKRGQNVTFRCDPISEHNRLYWYRQTLGQGPEFLTYFQNEAQLEKSRLLSDRFSAERPKGSFSTLEIQRTEQGDSAMYLCASSKTGGVDTEAFFGQGTRLTVV.

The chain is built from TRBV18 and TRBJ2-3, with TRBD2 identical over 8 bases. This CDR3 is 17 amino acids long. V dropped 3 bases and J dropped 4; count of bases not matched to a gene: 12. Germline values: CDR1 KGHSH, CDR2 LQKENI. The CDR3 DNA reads TGTGCCAGCTCACCCGCTCCTTTAGCGGGGACATCAGATACGCAGTATTTT. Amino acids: CASSPAPLAGTSDTQYF.

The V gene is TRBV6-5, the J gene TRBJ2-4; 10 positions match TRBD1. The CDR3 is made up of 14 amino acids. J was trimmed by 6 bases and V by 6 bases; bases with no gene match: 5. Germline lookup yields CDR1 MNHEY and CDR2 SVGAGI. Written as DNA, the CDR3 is TGTGCCAGCAGGGGGACAGGGGTAGGAAACATTCAGTACTTC. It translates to CASRGTGVGNIQYF.